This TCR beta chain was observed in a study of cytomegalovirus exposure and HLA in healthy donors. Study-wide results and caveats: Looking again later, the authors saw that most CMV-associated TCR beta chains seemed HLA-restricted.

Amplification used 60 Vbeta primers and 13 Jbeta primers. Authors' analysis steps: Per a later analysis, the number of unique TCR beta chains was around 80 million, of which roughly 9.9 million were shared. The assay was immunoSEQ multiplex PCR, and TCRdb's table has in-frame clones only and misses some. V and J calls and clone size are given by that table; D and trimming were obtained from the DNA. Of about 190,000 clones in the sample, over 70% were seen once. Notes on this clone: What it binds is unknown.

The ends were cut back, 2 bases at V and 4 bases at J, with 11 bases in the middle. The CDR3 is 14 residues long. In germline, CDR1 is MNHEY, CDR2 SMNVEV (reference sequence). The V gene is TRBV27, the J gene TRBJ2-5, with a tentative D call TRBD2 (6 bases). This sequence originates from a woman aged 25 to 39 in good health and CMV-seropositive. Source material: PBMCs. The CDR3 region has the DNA TGTGCCAGCAGTTTAGCTCCAGCGGGAGAGACCCAGTACTTC. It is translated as CASSLAPAGETQYF.